The 3 T cell receptor beta chains listed next were all sequenced from one sample in a study of T cell responses to AZD1222 COVID-19 vaccine. This table comes from immunoSEQ multiplex PCR, and its TCRdb copy is limited to in-frame clones, with some not included. In the table there are 95,000 to 150,000 clones, 88% of which are singletons. Sequencing was performed on peripheral blood, taken on day 0 of AZD1222 vaccination. These receptors all stem from an adult in good health.

V gene TRBV6-5 combines with J gene TRBJ1-1; 8 bases map to TRBD1. The germline CDR1 and CDR2 sequences are MNHEY and SVGAGI. CDR3 length equals 14 residues. V shed 5 bases, J shed 14 bases, and the junction held 16 bases outside the gene matches. CDR3 region: CASSPTRQGLQVFF. Here the CDR3 DNA reads TGTGCCAGCAGTCCTACCCGACAGGGGCTCCAGGTATTCTTT.

V gene TRBV6-4 combines with J gene TRBJ2-1; perhaps TRBD2 as D (5 bases). The V end was cut by 3 bases, the J end by 8 bases, with 14 bases between. CDR3 length equals 14 residues. Germline V gene lookup returns CDR1 MRHNA and CDR2 SNTAGT. This CDR3 reads CASSESPSWDEQFF. The CDR3 DNA is TGTGCCAGCAGTGAAAGTCCTAGCTGGGATGAGCAGTTCTTC.

The gene calls are TRBV18 and TRBJ1-2; D perhaps matches TRBD1 (5 bases). The CDR3 sequence is 14 residues long. The germline V gene has CDR1 KGHSH and CDR2 LQKENI. Trimming shortened V by 6 bases and J by 8 bases, and 19 bases separated the two germline ends. The CDR3 is CASSADQAGHGYTF. The CDR3 nucleotides are TGTGCCAGCTCCGCGGACCAGGCAGGGCACGGCTACACCTTC.